This T cell receptor (beta chain) was documented in a study of blood T cells in healthy people across ages. This CDR3 comprises 15 residues. Germline loops: CDR1 SGHAT, CDR2 FQNNGV. With 3 bases clipped from V and 5 bases from J, the junction kept 6 bases outside the gene matches. This clonotype showed up just once. Together with a sample-barcoded 5' primer, a J-beta primer mix was included in a second PCR lasting about 6 to 11 cycles. From the 5' RACE reads, TCRdb called clonotypes with MiXCR, one entry per CDR3 protein. This table holds 540,000 or so distinct CDR3 sequences, less than 60% found once.

The sample was blood. The clonotype was recovered from a man older than 75 in good health. This chain connects TRBV11-2 to TRBJ1-1; 10 bases match TRBD1. The CDR3, as DNA: TGTGCCAGCAGCTTGGGACAGGGGCTGAGTACTGAAGCTTTCTTT. Translating it yields CASSLGQGLSTEAFF.